This T cell receptor beta chain was found in a study of OX40 agonist ivuxolimab in advanced cancers. Points from the study as a whole: Mean expanded clone counts were higher in CD8+ than CD4+ T cells. Low normalized T-cell clonal expansion was also seen in some nonresponders. Patients with a partial response at 0.1-3.0 mg/kg had among the lowest clonal expansion. Clonal expansion by week 6 occurred in CD4+ and CD8+ blood T cells (at 0.1 to 3.0 mg/kg).

This clone has only one observation. Its antigen is as yet unknown. Sequencing used immunoSEQ multiplex PCR; TCRdb keeps in-frame clones, though not all of them. The sample has 50,000 to 85,000 clones, about four fifths seen once. This sequence was found in an adult with an advanced solid tumor such as melanoma, head and neck, liver or kidney cancer. This sample comprised CD4+ or CD8+ T cells sorted from blood, obtained in a trial of the OX40 agonist ivuxolimab.

CDR3 in amino acids: CASSKVAAPSPSYGYTF. The CDR3 DNA follows: TGTGCCAGCAGCAAAGTCGCGGCACCCTCTCCCTCCTATGGCTACACCTTC. The chain recombines TRBV21-1 with TRBJ1-2. TRBV21-1 is assigned pseudogene status. The length of the CDR3 is 17 residues.